This entry concerns a single TCR beta chain. Its antigen is still unknown. The same CDR3 is also encoded by other DNA sequences in this sample. Profiling relied on immunoSEQ multiplex PCR, and the TCRdb table lists in-frame clones only, not all of them. The sample carries fewer than 550,000 clones, about 79% recorded once. With V trimmed by 8 bases and J by 7 bases, 8 bases remained unmatched. Germline V gene sequence: CDR1 MNHEY, CDR2 SVGAGI. This CDR3 region has 13 residues. HIV-negative, healthy adults without recent acute infections or vaccinations were the donors. The data belong to a study of shared clonotypes between healthy human individuals. Broader study findings: The sampled material consisted only of blood, and tissue repertoires are likely to differ.

The sequence was collected from a middle-aged woman in good health. Some clones in this sample may be carry-over from other donors' samples. The chain has TRBV6-5 and TRBJ2-1; 7 bases line up with TRBD1. The sample consisted of PBMCs. This CDR3 is CASSEAGGNEQFF. Here the CDR3 DNA reads TGTGCCAGCTCCGAGGCAGGGGGAAATGAGCAGTTCTTC.